This TCR beta chain originates from a study of blood T cell repertoires in COVID-19 (TCRdb year 2020). Background for the entire study: The collaborator samples originated in the United States, Italy and Spain and spanned the acute and convalescent phases of COVID-19. The prospective study material was composed of cDNA or gDNA derived from T cells, B-cell-depleted T cells, or PBMCs. Subjects who had been exposed to COVID-19, were actively infected with it, or had recovered from it provided the deeply sampled blood TCRbeta repertoires that made up the dataset. The repertoires were released in a freely available public database intended as a resource for research on the immune response to SARS-CoV-2. Samples came from the ongoing ImmuneRACE study (first 160 participants) plus 1,254 subjects from 6 global collaborators. Nearly every sample came with metadata listing a de-identified subject ID, COVID-19 status, age in years and sex. HLA class I and class II types, where available, came from metadata supplied by the sample provider rather than from assay-based typing.

Overall study outcomes, separate from this receptor: Clinical and demographic metadata were provided uncurated, with the amount varying by source and participant.

TCRbeta CDR3 regions were amplified from genomic DNA using the immunoSEQ Assay, a bias-controlled multiplex PCR. In the source study's methods: Within the assay, amplification of reference gene primers was used to estimate how many nucleated cells each sample contained. To quantify the absolute abundance of each unique TCRbeta CDR3 rearrangement, sequence reads were collapsed and filtered. For each sample, productive Simpson clonality was calculated as the square root of Simpson's diversity index across productive rearrangements. In TCRdb, the immuneACCESS table is reduced to in-frame sequences with V and J assigned. These tables do not hold every clone; where another copy was compared, an unresolved V gene accounts for under half, and the others remain unexplained. That table is the source of V, J and clone size, and D and trimming were worked out from the DNA. The table for this sample lists about 210,000 clones; roughly 82% of them were counted only once. The top ten clonotypes cover approximately 7.8% of the sample.

Including cysteine and phenylalanine, the CDR3 has 23 amino acids. Solely the CDR3 DNA is kept, with 69 bases framed from the first base. Trimming leaves V shorter by 5 bases and J shorter by 1 base, with the junction holding 23 bases beyond the gene matches. Based on the germline V gene (reference sequence), the CDR1 and CDR2 sequences are MNHNY and SVGAGI. As regards this clone: Its binding antigen is unknown. No base quality information exists; no much larger clone differs at one position.

One collaborating source in Seattle enrolled patients while the patients were actively infected and followed the patients over time throughout the course of disease. Collaborating institutions collected whole blood in K2EDTA tubes following their own protocols. Collaborator samples were shipped for TCRbeta analysis as frozen whole blood, isolated PBMCs, or DNA extracted from either sample type. This TCR came from a woman between 55 and 75 years old with COVID-19, enrolled during active disease. Recombination connected TRBV6-6 to TRBJ2-3; 14 of the junction bases match TRBD2. The sequenced sample was peripheral blood. The sequenced DNA: TGTGCCAGCAGTCTGGACAGGGGCCTCACTCGGACTAGCGGGGGGAGGGGCACAGATACGCAGTATTTT. Its protein reads: CASSLDRGLTRTSGGRGTDTQYF.